The 21 T cell receptor beta chains below come from one sample, sequenced in a study of spatial heterogeneity in lung cancer. Via MiXCR, TCRdb re-called the 5' RACE reads, giving one row per CDR3 protein. This sample carries 5,500 to 8,000 distinct CDR3 sequences, roughly 5.9% of them seen once, and the ten largest clones take 6.5% to 10%. Specified time point: sample taken at primary tumor resection. Unsorted whole RNA from tumor, nontumor lung or frozen PBMC underwent sequencing. The sample was normal lung tissue next to the tumor, taken at surgery. The receptors derive from a female donor with early-stage non-small cell lung cancer.

There are many counts of this clonotype. This chain connects TRBV19 to TRBJ1-5; 7 bases are a match to TRBD1. Germline-derived CDR1 and CDR2 are LNHDA and SQIVND (reference sequence). V shed 8 bases, J shed 3 bases, and the junction held 4 bases outside the gene matches. The CDR3 runs 13 residues. The CDR3 loop reads CASRTGSNQPQHF. The DNA of the CDR3 is TGTGCCAGTCGGACAGGCTCCAATCAGCCCCAGCATTTT. The full variable domain, its missing parts supplied by reference TRBV19 and TRBJ1-5, is DGGITQSPKYLFRKEGQNVTLSCEQNLNHDAMYWYRQDPGQGLRLIYYSQIVNDFQKGDIAEGYSVSREKKESFPLTVTSAQKNPTAFYLCASRTGSNQPQHFGDGTRLSIL.

This clonotype is judged medium-sized. J is TRBJ2-1 and V is TRBV6-1; a possible D gene is TRBD1 (7 bases). Germline V gene data show CDR1 as MNHNS and CDR2 as SASEGT. Between the trimmed V and J ends, which lost 2 bases and 2 bases, there was a span of 10 bases. CDR3 size: 15 residues. In DNA, the CDR3 is TGTGCCAGCAGTGAAACCAGGGGGGCCTACAATGAGCAGTTCTTC. It specifies CASSETRGAYNEQFF.

The CDR3: CASSLHNEQFF. In nucleotides, the CDR3 is TGTGCCAGCAGCTTGCACAATGAGCAGTTCTTC. The chain employs TRBV7-2 and TRBJ2-1; the D is unclear. V was cut by 3 bases and J by 5 bases, with 2 bases left in between. Germline lookup yields CDR1 SGHTA and CDR2 FQGNSA. The CDR3 extends over 11 amino acids.

Within the sample, this clonotype is medium-sized. The chain couples TRBV3-1 to TRBJ2-7; no clear D gene. Germline V lookup: CDR1 LGHDT, CDR2 YNNKEL (reference sequence). This CDR3 has 16 residues. Trimming pared 0 bases from V and 1 base from J, leaving 13 bases between. CDR3 in DNA: TGTGCCAGCAGCCAAGATATAGGTGTCGGATCCTACGAGCAGTACTTC. Translated: CASSQDIGVGSYEQYF.

At least ten counts were recorded for this clonotype. The chain couples TRBV30 to TRBJ2-2; TRBD2 is a possible D gene (6 bases). V was trimmed by 1 base and J by 6 bases, leaving 9 bases between them. Germline loops: CDR1 GTSNPN, CDR2 SVGIG (reference sequence). The CDR3 sequence is 13 residues long. CDR3 amino acids: CAWSASGAGELFF. In nucleotides, the CDR3 is TGTGCCTGGAGTGCATCGGGGGCCGGGGAGCTGTTTTTT.

By share, this clonotype counts as medium-sized. The V and J genes are TRBV5-4 and TRBJ2-7; D possibly uses TRBD1 or TRBD2 (5 bases each). This CDR3 is 15 amino acids long. Germline V CDR1 and CDR2: SGHNT, YYREEE (reference sequence). V was trimmed by 4 bases and J by 6 bases, leaving 20 bases between them. CDR3: CASSLYEGSSTEQYF. DNA of the CDR3: TGTGCCAGCAGCCTTTATGAGGGGAGCTCAACCGAGCAGTACTTC.

In its sample, this clonotype was seen many times. At one end, the junction sequence differs from germline, possibly due to a read error. The chain joins TRBV19 to TRBJ1-2; 8 nucleotides agree with TRBD1. Germline assignment: CDR1 LNHDA and CDR2 SQIVND (reference sequence). The CDR3 runs 11 residues. The CDR3 nucleotides are TGTGCCAGTAGTATCGGACAGGGAAGGATCTTC. It codes for CASSIGQGRIF.

This clonotype came up many times. J is TRBJ2-7 and V is TRBV20-1; 7 bases are a match to TRBD2. Germline lookup yields CDR1 DFQATT and CDR2 SNEGSKA (reference sequence). With 0 bases clipped from V and 2 bases from J, the junction kept 13 bases outside the gene matches. The CDR3 has 17 residues. CDR3 coding DNA: TGCAGTGCTAGAGATGGAGGGCGGGAGTGGCGTACCTACGAGCAGTACTTC. This codes for CSARDGGREWRTYEQYF.

This clonotype was detected many times. The chain has TRBV5-5 and TRBJ1-4; D is unclear. Trimming pared 4 bases from V and 0 bases from J, leaving 7 bases between. Germline V gives CDR1 SGHKS, CDR2 YYEKEE (reference sequence). This CDR3 has 14 amino acids. CDR3 bases: TGTGCCAGCAGCCTAGGAGCAACTAATGAAAAACTGTTTTTT. Its protein product is CASSLGATNEKLFF.

There are many counts of this clonotype. The V call is TRBV14, the J call TRBJ1-4; D gene unclear. The V gene lost 0 bases and the J gene lost 8 bases, with 7 bases spanning the gap. This CDR3 contains 13 residues. Germline CDR1 SGHDN, CDR2 FVKESK. The CDR3 DNA reads TGTGCCAGCAGCCAAGATCAGGTCGAAAAACTGTTTTTT. As protein: CASSQDQVEKLFF.

This clonotype turned up a few times. This chain joins TRBV7-2 and TRBJ2-3; D ambiguous. Germline loops: CDR1 SGHTA, CDR2 FQGNSA. V gave up 1 base and J gave up 4 bases, with 6 bases separating them. CDR3 length: 13 amino acids. This CDR3 is CASSLEVPDTQYF. CDR3 DNA sequence: TGTGCCAGCAGCTTAGAAGTACCAGATACGCAGTATTTT.

V and J are TRBV27 and TRBJ2-6; D not certain. V dropped 3 bases and J dropped 2 bases, with 8 bases sitting between them. This CDR3 contains 15 residues. CDR1 and CDR2 (germline): MNHEY, SMNVEV (reference sequence). The CDR3: CASSLVGAGANVLTF. The CDR3 region has the DNA TGTGCCAGCAGTTTGGTTGGGGCTGGGGCCAACGTCCTGACTTTC. The full variable domain, its missing parts supplied by reference TRBV27 and TRBJ2-6, is EAQVTQNPRYLITVTGKKLTVTCSQNMNHEYMSWYRQDPGLGLRQIYYSMNVEVTDKGDVPEGYKVSRKEKRNFPLILESPSPNQTSLYFCASSLVGAGANVLTFGAGSRLTVL.

The sample holds many counts of this clonotype. V gene TRBV7-8 combines with J gene TRBJ1-4; no clear D gene. V lost 3 bases and J 9 bases, leaving 14 bases between the germline ends. The germline V gene encodes CDR1 SGHVS and CDR2 FQNEAQ. CDR3 length: 14 residues. The CDR3 loop is CASSFSPNGKKLFF. Written as DNA, the CDR3 is TGTGCCAGCAGCTTTTCGCCGAACGGGAAAAAACTGTTTTTT.

The chain carries TRBV14 and TRBJ2-2; 7 bases are shared with TRBD1. Germline CDR1 is SGHDN and CDR2 is FVKESK. Germline trimming cut 3 bases from V and 7 bases from J; bases unmatched to any gene: 8. The CDR3 consists of 15 residues. The CDR3 nucleotides read TGTGCCAGCAGCCAGGCGCGACAGGGTTTCGGGGAGCTGTTTTTT. Translating gives CASSQARQGFGELFF.

In this sample, this clonotype turned up many times. This chain connects TRBV20-1 to TRBJ2-3; the D is unclear. The CDR3 totals 14 residues. In germline, CDR1 is DFQATT, CDR2 SNEGSKA (reference sequence). The V end lost 0 bases, the J end lost 9 bases, and 16 bases lay between the germline ends. The CDR3: CSARDPAATITQYF. As DNA, the CDR3 is TGCAGTGCTAGAGATCCTGCCGCGACAATAACGCAGTATTTT.

The sample holds many counts of this clonotype. The chain uses TRBV7-9 and TRBJ2-1; D assignment may be TRBD1 or TRBD2 (5 bases each). The CDR3 consists of 16 residues. CDR1 is SEHNR, CDR2 FQNEAQ, per germline (reference sequence). Trimming took 5 bases from V and 5 from J, leaving 19 bases between them. The CDR3 nucleotides read TGTGCCAGCAGCCGCACGGGCGCCGGGACCAACAATGAGCAGTTCTTC. This sequence encodes CASSRTGAGTNNEQFF.

This clonotype is labeled medium-sized. The chain combines TRBV9 with TRBJ1-1; no reliable D call. The germline V gene encodes CDR1 SGDLS and CDR2 YYNGEE. This CDR3 contains 13 residues. The V and J ends lost 5 bases and 4 bases respectively, with 12 bases between them. The CDR3: CASSAGHPTEAFF. CDR3 DNA sequence: TGTGCCAGCAGTGCGGGCCACCCCACTGAAGCTTTCTTT.

The chain recombines TRBV20-1 with TRBJ2-1, with 8 positions matching TRBD2. The length of the CDR3 is 14 residues. Germline CDR1 is DFQATT and CDR2 is SNEGSKA (reference sequence). V lost 6 bases and J lost 2; bases outside the gene matches: 6. Here the CDR3 DNA reads TGCAGTGCAAAAGTAGCGGGAACCTACAATGAGCAGTTCTTC. This gives the protein CSAKVAGTYNEQFF.

V usage is TRBV6-5 and J usage is TRBJ1-1; a weak D match, TRBD1 (5 bases). Germline V gene data show CDR1 as MNHEY and CDR2 as SVGAGI. This CDR3 spans 13 amino acids. Trimming removed 2 bases at V and 8 bases at J, with 12 bases between. The CDR3 protein is CASSYLGKGEAFF. DNA of the CDR3: TGTGCCAGCAGTTACCTCGGGAAGGGGGAAGCTTTCTTT.

At least ten counts were recorded for this clonotype. This chain connects TRBV24-1 to TRBJ1-4, with 7 nucleotides matching TRBD1. Germline-derived CDR1 and CDR2 are KGHDR and SFDVKD. The CDR3 is 14 amino acids. V shed 7 bases and J 5 bases; nucleotides not matched to a gene: 6. The CDR3 reads CATSQGGTNEKLFF. DNA of the CDR3: TGTGCCACCAGCCAGGGGGGGACCAATGAAAAACTGTTTTTT.

This chain joins TRBV28 and TRBJ2-7; D might be TRBD1 (6 bases). The CDR3 contains 14 residues. Germline V gene data show CDR1 as MDHEN and CDR2 as SYDVKM. V lost 4 bases, J lost 4 bases, and 14 bases lay in between. CDR3 nucleotides: TGTGCCAGCAGTTCACAGGGAATGGGTTACGAGCAGTACTTC. Translating it yields CASSSQGMGYEQYF.